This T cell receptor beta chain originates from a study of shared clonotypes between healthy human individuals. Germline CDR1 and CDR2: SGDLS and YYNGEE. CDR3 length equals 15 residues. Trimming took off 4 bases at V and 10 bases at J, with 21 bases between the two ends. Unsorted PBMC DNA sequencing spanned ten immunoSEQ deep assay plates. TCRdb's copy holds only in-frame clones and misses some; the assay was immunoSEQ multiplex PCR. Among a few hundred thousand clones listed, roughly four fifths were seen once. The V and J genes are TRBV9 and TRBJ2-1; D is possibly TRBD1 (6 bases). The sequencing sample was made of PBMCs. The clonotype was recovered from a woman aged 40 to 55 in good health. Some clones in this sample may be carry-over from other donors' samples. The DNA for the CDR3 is TGTGCCAGCAGCCCCCGAGCGGACAGTAGAGGGGAGCAGTTCTTC. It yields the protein CASSPRADSRGEQFF.